These 12 T cell receptor beta chains were sequenced from one sample in a study of T cell repertoires in aging, cancer and after chemotherapy. Peripheral blood genomic DNA, not sorted cells or RNA, was the template. Multiplex touch-down PCR with TRB-A/B primers amplified rearranged V-D-J TRB sequences. MiXCR was run by TCRdb on the multiplex PCR reads, yielding one entry per CDR3 protein. The repertoire consists of approximately 2,900 distinct CDR3 sequences, with 20% to 30% occurring once and the leading ten covering 7.5% to 9%. The sample taken for sequencing was blood. These receptor sequences come from a human donor with a solid tumor.

This chain links TRBV5-4 with TRBJ1-4; 11 positions agree with TRBD1. From germline, CDR1 is SGHNT and CDR2 YYREEE (reference sequence). The CDR3 is made up of 17 amino acids. V was clipped by 4 bases and J by 3 bases; unmatched bases: 8. CDR3 DNA sequence: TGTGCCAGCAGCGATAGGACAGGGGGCACTTCTAATGAAAAACTGTTTTTT. Translated, it gives CASSDRTGGTSNEKLFF. Combining the CDR3 with reference TRBV5-4 and TRBJ1-4 gives the whole variable domain ETGVTQSPTHLIKTRGQQVTLRCSSQSGHNTVSWYQQALGQGPQFIFQYYREEENGRGNFPPRFSGLQFPNYSSELNVNALELDDSALYLCASSDRTGGTSNEKLFFGSGTQLSVL.

DNA for the CDR3: TGTGCCGTCTCCGGGACAGGGGAAGAGACCCAGTACTTC. Translation gives CAVSGTGEETQYF. J is TRBJ2-5 and V is TRBV10-3; TRBD1 aligns across 10 bases. The germline V gene encodes CDR1 ENHRY and CDR2 SYGVKD. This CDR3 is built from 13 residues. The V segment lost 11 bases and the J segment 3 bases; nucleotides outside the gene matches: 6.

This clonotype was seen a few times. The gene calls are TRBV5-4 and TRBJ2-1; TRBD2 agrees at 12 bases. V was clipped by 4 bases and J by 6 bases; unmatched bases: 2. The CDR3 is made up of 14 amino acids. The germline V gene has CDR1 SGHNT and CDR2 YYREEE (reference sequence). The CDR3 sequence is CASSGLAGPNEQFF. In DNA, the CDR3 is TGTGCCAGCAGCGGACTAGCGGGGCCCAATGAGCAGTTCTTC.

The rearrangement uses TRBV19 and TRBJ2-7, with 8 bases matching TRBD2. The germline V gene encodes CDR1 LNHDA and CDR2 SQIVND (reference sequence). The V gene end was trimmed by 4 bases and the J gene end by 2 bases; junction bases not matched to a gene: 4. This CDR3 comprises 14 residues. Here the CDR3 DNA reads TGTGCCAGTAGTAAGGGACTAGGCCCCTACGAGCAGTACTTC. Translation: CASSKGLGPYEQYF.

The chain is built from TRBV20-1 and TRBJ2-7; 10 bases agree with TRBD1. The germline CDR1 and CDR2 sequences are DFQATT and SNEGSKA (reference sequence). V was pared by 4 bases and J by 0 bases, with 3 bases of the junction left unmatched. The CDR3 totals 14 residues. The CDR3 reads CSATGQGTSYEQYF. The CDR3 DNA sequence: TGCAGTGCTACGGGACAGGGGACCTCCTACGAGCAGTACTTC.

The chain links TRBV7-2 to TRBJ2-7, with a tentative D call TRBD2 (6 bases). The germline V gene has CDR1 SGHTA and CDR2 FQGNSA. The germline V and J ends were trimmed by 1 base and 3 bases, with 10 bases remaining between them. This CDR3 spans 14 amino acids. The CDR3 DNA reads as TGTGCCAGCAGCTTAGTTGGAGGGAGCTACGAGCAGTACTTC. Translated, it gives CASSLVGGSYEQYF.

The chain has TRBV7-9 and TRBJ2-2, with D unresolved. Germline CDR1 SEHNR, CDR2 FQNEAQ (reference sequence). This CDR3 is 15 amino acids long. V was clipped by 3 bases and J by 6 bases, with 14 bases between them. The CDR3 coding sequence is TGTGCCAGCAGCTTTCAAGGGTCCAGCGCCGGGGAGCTGTTTTTT. Its translation: CASSFQGSSAGELFF.

This sequence joins TRBV7-9 and TRBJ1-2; D is uncertain. Per the germline V gene, CDR1 is SEHNR and CDR2 is FQNEAQ (reference sequence). V was trimmed by 4 bases and J by 4 bases, leaving 13 bases between them. CDR3 length equals 14 residues. The CDR3 protein is CASSSPTSSYGYTF. CDR3 nucleotide sequence: TGTGCCAGCAGCTCTCCCACTAGTTCCTATGGCTACACCTTC.

A note on this clonotype: A much larger clonotype is one base distant, so this may be a read error. The chain couples TRBV6-5 to TRBJ1-2; D is possibly TRBD1 (5 bases). The CDR3 consists of 16 residues. Germline V CDR1 and CDR2: MNHEY, SVGAGI. Deletions cut 5 bases from V and 8 bases from J, with 24 bases between. The CDR3 spells CASSLFNRRYLPGYTF. The CDR3 DNA reads TGTGCCAGCAGTCTCTTTAACAGGCGCTATTTGCCAGGCTACACCTTC.

This clonotype is judged medium-sized. The chain uses TRBV10-3 and TRBJ2-7; no reliable D call. The germline gives CDR1 ENHRY, CDR2 SYGVKD. This CDR3 comprises 15 residues. Deletions cut 4 bases from V and 4 bases from J, with 17 bases between. CDR3 in DNA: TGTGCCATCAGTGCCTTCCGGGCCCCGCCTTACGAGCAGTACTTC. This encodes CAISAFRAPPYEQYF.

The chain joins TRBV6-6 to TRBJ1-1; 7 bases are shared with TRBD1. Germline CDR1 is MNHNY and CDR2 is SVGAGI (reference sequence). Trimming removed 0 bases from V and 9 bases from J; junction bases left unmatched: 10. The length of the CDR3 is 15 residues. The CDR3 is CASSYSPKGATKAFF. DNA for the CDR3: TGTGCCAGCAGTTACTCCCCAAAGGGGGCGACTAAAGCTTTCTTT.

In the case of this clonotype: A junction end diverges from the germline sequence, so it may reflect a read error. This chain links TRBV7-2 with TRBJ2-3; D possibly corresponds to TRBD2 (6 bases). The CDR3 spans 15 residues. CDR1 SGHTA and CDR2 FQGNSA come from the germline V gene. CDR3 DNA sequence: TGCGCCAGCAGCCAAGACCGGGGGTATGGAGATACGCAGTATTTT. It is translated as CASSQDRGYGDTQYF.